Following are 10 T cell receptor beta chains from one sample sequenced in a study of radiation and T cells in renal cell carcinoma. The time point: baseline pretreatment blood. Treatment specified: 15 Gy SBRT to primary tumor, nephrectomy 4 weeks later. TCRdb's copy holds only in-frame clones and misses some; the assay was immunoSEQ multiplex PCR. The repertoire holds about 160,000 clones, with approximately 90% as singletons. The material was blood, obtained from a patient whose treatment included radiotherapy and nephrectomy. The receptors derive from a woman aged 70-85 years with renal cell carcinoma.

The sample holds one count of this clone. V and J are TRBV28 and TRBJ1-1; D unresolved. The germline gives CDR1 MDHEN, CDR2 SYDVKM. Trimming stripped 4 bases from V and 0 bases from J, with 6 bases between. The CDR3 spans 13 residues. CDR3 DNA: TGTGCCAGCAGTTCGTCCATGAACACTGAAGCTTTCTTT. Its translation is CASSSSMNTEAFF.

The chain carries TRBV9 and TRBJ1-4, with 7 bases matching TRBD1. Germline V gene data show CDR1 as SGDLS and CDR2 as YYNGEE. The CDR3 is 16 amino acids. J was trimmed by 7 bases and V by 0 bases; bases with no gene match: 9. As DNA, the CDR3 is TGTGCCAGCAGCGTAGGGCAGGGGGTCCTCCGTGAAAAACTGTTTTTT. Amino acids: CASSVGQGVLREKLFF.

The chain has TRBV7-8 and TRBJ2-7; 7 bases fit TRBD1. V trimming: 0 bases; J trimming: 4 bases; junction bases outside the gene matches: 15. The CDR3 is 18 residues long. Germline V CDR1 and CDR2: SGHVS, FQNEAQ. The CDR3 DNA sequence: TGTGCCAGCAGCTTAGCGGGGAGACAGGGAACCCTAACATACGAGCAGTACTTC. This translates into CASSLAGRQGTLTYEQYF.

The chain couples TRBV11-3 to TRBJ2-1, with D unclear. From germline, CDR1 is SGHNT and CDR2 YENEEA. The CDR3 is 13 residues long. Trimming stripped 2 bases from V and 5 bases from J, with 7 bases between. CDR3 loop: CASSLIPNNEQFF. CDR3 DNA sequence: TGTGCCAGCAGCTTAATTCCCAACAATGAGCAGTTCTTC.

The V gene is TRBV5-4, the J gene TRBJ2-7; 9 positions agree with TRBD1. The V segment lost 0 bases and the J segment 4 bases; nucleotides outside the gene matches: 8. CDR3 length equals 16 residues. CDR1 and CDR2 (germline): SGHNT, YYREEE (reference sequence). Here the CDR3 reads CASSLGIQGASYEQYF. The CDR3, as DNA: TGTGCCAGCAGCTTGGGGATACAGGGGGCTTCGTACGAGCAGTACTTC.

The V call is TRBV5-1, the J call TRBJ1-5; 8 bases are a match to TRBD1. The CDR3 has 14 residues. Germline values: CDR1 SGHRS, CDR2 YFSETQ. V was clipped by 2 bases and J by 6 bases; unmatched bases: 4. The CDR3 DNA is TGCGCCAGCAGCTTTGGACAGGGCGGTCAGCCCCAGCATTTT. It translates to CASSFGQGGQPQHF.

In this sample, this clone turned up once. CDR3: CASSKLDRDADTQYF. The DNA of the CDR3 is TGTGCCAGTAGTAAACTAGACAGGGATGCAGATACGCAGTATTTT. The genes are TRBV19 and TRBJ2-3; 7 nucleotides agree with TRBD1. Germline CDR1 reads LNHDA; CDR2 reads SQIVND (reference sequence). The CDR3 has 15 residues. Unmatched junction bases numbered 8, after V lost 4 bases and J lost 4 bases.

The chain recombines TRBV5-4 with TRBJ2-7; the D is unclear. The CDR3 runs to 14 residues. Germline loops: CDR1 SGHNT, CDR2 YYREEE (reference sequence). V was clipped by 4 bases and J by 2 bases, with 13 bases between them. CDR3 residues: CASSRAGGTYEQYF. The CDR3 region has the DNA TGTGCCAGCAGCCGGGCAGGTGGTACCTACGAGCAGTACTTC. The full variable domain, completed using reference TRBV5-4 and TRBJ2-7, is ETGVTQSPTHLIKTRGQQVTLRCSSQSGHNTVSWYQQALGQGPQFIFQYYREEENGRGNFPPRFSGLQFPNYSSELNVNALELDDSALYLCASSRAGGTYEQYFGPGTRLTVT.

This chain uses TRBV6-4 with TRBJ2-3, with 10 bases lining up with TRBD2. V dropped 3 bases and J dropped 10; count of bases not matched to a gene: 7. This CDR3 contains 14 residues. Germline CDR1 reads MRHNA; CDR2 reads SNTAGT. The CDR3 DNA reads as TGTGCCAGCAGTGAAGCCAGCGGGGGGGCCTCGCAGTATTTT. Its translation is CASSEASGGASQYF.

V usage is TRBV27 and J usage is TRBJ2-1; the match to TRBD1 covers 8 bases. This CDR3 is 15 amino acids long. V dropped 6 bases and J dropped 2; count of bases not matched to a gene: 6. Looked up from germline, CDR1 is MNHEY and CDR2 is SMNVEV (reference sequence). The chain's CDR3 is CASSLDRDTYNEQFF. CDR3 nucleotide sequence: TGTGCCAGCAGCTTGGACAGGGACACCTACAATGAGCAGTTCTTC.